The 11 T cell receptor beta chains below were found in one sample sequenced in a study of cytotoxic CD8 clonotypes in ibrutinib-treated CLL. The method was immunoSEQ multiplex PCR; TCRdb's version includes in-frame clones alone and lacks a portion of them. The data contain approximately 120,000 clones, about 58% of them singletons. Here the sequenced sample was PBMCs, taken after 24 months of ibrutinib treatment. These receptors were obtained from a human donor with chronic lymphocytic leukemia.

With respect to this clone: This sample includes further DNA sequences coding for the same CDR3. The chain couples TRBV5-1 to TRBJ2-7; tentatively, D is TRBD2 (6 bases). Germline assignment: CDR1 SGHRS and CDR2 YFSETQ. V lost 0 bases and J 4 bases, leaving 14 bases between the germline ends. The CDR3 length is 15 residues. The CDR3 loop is CASSLGGLGGYEQYF. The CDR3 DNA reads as TGCGCCAGCAGCTTGGGGGGTCTCGGAGGGTACGAGCAGTACTTC.

CDR3 sequence reads: CASSEPAGHHYEQYF. In nucleotides, the CDR3 is TGTGCCAGCAGCGAGCCGGCGGGACACCACTACGAGCAGTACTTC. This chain joins TRBV6-1 and TRBJ2-7; D could derive from TRBD1 or TRBD2 (6 bases each). The V gene lost 6 bases and the J gene lost 3 bases, with 18 bases spanning the gap. Germline V lookup: CDR1 MNHNS, CDR2 SASEGT. This CDR3 spans 15 amino acids.

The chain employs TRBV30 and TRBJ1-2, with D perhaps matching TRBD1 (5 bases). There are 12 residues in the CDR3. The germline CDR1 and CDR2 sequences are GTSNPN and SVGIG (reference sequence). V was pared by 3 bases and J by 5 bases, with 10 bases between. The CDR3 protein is CAWSDGTYGYTF. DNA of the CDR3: TGTGCCTGGAGCGATGGGACTTATGGCTACACCTTC.

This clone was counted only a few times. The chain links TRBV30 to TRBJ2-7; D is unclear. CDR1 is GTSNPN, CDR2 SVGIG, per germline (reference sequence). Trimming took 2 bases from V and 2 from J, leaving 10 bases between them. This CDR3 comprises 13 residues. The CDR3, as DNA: TGTGCCTGGAGTAGTGAGATAACCTACGAGCAGTACTTC. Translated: CAWSSEITYEQYF.

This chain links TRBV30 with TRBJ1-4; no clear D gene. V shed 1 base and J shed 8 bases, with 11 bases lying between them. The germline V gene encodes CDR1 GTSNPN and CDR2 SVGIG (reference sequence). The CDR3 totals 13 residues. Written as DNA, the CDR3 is TGTGCCTGGAGTGGAGGATCTGGGGAAAAACTGTTTTTT. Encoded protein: CAWSGGSGEKLFF.

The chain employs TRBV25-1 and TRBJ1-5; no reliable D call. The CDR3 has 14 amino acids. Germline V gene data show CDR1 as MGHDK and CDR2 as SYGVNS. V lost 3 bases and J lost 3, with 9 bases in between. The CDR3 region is CASSESRSNQPQHF. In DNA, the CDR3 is TGTGCCAGCAGTGAGTCCAGGTCCAATCAGCCCCAGCATTTT.

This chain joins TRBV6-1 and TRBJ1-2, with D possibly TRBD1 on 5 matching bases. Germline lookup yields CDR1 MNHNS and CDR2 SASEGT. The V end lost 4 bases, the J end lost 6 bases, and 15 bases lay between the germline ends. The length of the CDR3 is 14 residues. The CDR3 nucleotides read TGTGCCAGCAGTGTTTCGGGACTCTTTAATGGCTACACCTTC. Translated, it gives CASSVSGLFNGYTF.

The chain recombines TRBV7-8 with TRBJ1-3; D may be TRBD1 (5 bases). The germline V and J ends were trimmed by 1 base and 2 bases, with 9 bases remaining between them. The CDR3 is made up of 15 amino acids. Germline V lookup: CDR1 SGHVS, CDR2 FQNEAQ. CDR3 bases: TGTGCCAGCAGCTTAGGGCAGGGAACTGGAAACACCATATATTTT. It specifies CASSLGQGTGNTIYF.

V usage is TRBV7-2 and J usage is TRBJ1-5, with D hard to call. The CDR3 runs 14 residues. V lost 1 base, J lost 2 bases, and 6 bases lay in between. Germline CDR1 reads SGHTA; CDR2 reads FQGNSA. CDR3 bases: TGTGCCAGCAGCTTAGAGGGCGGCAATCAGCCCCAGCATTTT. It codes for CASSLEGGNQPQHF.

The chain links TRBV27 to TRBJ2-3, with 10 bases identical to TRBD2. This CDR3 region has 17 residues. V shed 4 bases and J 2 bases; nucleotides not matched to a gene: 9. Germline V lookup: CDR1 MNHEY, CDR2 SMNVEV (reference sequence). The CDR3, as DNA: TGTGCCAGCAGTTCAAATCCGGGACTAGCGAACACAGATACGCAGTATTTT. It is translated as CASSSNPGLANTDTQYF.

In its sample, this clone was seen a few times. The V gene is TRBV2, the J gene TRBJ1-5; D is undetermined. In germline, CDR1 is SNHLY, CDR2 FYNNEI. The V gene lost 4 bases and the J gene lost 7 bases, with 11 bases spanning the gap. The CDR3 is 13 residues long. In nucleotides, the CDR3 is TGTGCCAGCAGTGCGGACTTCAGGCAGCCCCAGCATTTT. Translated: CASSADFRQPQHF. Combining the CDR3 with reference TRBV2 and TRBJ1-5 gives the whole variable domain EPEVTQTPSHQVTQMGQEVILRCVPISNHLYFYWYRQILGQKVEFLVSFYNNEISEKSEIFDDQFSVERPDGSNFTLKIRSTKLEDSAMYFCASSADFRQPQHFGDGTRLSIL.